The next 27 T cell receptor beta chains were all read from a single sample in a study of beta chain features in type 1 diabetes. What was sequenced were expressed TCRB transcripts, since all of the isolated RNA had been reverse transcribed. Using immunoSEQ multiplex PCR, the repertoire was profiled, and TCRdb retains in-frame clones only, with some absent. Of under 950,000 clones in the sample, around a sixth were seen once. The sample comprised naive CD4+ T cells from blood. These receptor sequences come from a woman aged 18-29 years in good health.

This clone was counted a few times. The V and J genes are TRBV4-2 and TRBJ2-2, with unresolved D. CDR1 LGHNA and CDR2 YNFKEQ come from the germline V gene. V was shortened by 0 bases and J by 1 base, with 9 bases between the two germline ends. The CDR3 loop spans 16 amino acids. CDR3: CASSQEAGKNTGELFF. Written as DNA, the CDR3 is TGTGCCAGCAGCCAAGAAGCAGGAAAGAACACCGGGGAGCTGTTTTTT.

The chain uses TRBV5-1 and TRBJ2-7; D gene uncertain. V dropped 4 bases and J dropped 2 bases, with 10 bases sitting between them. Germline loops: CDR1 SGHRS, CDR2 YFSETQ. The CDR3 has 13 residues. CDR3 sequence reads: CASSGKIAYEQYF. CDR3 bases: TGCGCCAGCAGCGGTAAGATAGCCTACGAGCAGTACTTC.

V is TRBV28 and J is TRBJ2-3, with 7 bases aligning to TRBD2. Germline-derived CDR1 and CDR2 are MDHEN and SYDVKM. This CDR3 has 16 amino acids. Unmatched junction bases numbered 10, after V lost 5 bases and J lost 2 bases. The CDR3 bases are TGTGCCAGCAGTGATGGGGGAGCGGGGCACACAGATACGCAGTATTTT. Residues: CASSDGGAGHTDTQYF. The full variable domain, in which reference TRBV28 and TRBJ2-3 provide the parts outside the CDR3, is DVKVTQSSRYLVKRTGEKVFLECVQDMDHENMFWYRQDPGLGLRLIYFSYDVKMKEKGDIPEGYSVSREKKERFSLILESASTNQTSMYLCASSDGGAGHTDTQYFGPGTRLTVL.

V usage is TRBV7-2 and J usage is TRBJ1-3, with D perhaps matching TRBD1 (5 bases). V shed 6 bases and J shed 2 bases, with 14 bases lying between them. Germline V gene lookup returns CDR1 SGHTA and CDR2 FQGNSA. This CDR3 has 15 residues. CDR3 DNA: TGTGCCAGCAGACCGCAGGGCATAGCTGGAAACACCATATATTTT. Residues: CASRPQGIAGNTIYF.

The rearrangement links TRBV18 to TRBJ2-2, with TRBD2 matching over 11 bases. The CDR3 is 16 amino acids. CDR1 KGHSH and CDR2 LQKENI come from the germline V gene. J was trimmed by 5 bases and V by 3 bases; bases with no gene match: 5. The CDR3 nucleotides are TGTGCCAGCTCACCTTGGACTAGCGGGCGTACCGGGGAGCTGTTTTTT. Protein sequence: CASSPWTSGRTGELFF.

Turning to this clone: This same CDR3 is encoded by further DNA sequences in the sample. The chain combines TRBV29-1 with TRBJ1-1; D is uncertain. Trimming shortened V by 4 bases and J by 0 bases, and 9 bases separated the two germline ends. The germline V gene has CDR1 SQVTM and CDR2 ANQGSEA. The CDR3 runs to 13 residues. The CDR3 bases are TGCAGCGTTGTGGGCCGGCTGAACACTGAAGCTTTCTTT. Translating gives CSVVGRLNTEAFF.

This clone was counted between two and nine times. In DNA, the CDR3 is TGTGCCAGCAGCTTTGGGACTCACTACGAGCAGTACTTC. It is translated as CASSFGTHYEQYF. The V and J genes are TRBV5-6 and TRBJ2-7; a possible D gene is TRBD2 (6 bases). CDR1 is SGHDT, CDR2 YYEEEE, per germline. Trimming removed 2 bases at V and 3 bases at J, with 9 bases between. This CDR3 has 13 residues.

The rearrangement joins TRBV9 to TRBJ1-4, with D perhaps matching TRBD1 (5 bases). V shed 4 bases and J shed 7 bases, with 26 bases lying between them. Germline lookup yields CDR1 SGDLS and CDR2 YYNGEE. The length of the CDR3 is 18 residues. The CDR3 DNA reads TGTGCCAGCAGCCGTACCCCCGGTCCCGGGGGAGGGAGTGAAAAACTGTTTTTT. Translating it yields CASSRTPGPGGGSEKLFF.

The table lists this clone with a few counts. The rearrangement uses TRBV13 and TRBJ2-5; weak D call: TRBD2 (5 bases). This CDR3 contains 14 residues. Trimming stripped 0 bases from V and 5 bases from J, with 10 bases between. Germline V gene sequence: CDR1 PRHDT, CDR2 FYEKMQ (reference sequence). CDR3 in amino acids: CASSLGVGSETQYF. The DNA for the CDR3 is TGTGCCAGCAGCTTAGGTGTGGGGAGTGAGACCCAGTACTTC.

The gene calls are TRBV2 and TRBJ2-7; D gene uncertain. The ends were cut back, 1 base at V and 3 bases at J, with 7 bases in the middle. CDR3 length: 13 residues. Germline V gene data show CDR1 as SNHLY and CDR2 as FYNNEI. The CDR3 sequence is CASSEDHLYEQYF. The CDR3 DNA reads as TGTGCCAGCAGTGAAGATCATCTCTACGAGCAGTACTTC. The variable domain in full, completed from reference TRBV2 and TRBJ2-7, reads EPEVTQTPSHQVTQMGQEVILRCVPISNHLYFYWYRQILGQKVEFLVSFYNNEISEKSEIFDDQFSVERPDGSNFTLKIRSTKLEDSAMYFCASSEDHLYEQYFGPGTRLTVT.

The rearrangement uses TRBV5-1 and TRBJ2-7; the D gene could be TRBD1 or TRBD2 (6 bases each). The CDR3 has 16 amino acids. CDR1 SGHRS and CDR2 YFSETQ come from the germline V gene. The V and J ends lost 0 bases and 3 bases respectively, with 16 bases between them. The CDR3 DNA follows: TGCGCCAGCAGCTTGGGGACAGTCCGGGGGCACTACGAGCAGTACTTC. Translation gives CASSLGTVRGHYEQYF.

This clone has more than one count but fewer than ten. CDR3 loop: CASSPRSSTDTQYF. CDR3 DNA sequence: TGTGCCAGCTCACCACGTTCTAGCACAGATACGCAGTATTTT. The V call is TRBV18, the J call TRBJ2-3; no firm D call. V lost 1 base and J lost 0, with 5 bases in between. Germline V lookup: CDR1 KGHSH, CDR2 LQKENI. CDR3 length equals 14 residues.

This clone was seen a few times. The CDR3 protein is CASSQLGGFAEAFF. In DNA form, the CDR3 reads TGTGCCAGCAGCCAACTTGGTGGTTTTGCGGAAGCTTTCTTT. This sequence joins TRBV4-2 and TRBJ1-1; unclear D gene. The CDR3 spans 14 residues. The germline gives CDR1 LGHNA, CDR2 YNFKEQ. The V end was cut by 2 bases, the J end by 8 bases, with 15 bases between.

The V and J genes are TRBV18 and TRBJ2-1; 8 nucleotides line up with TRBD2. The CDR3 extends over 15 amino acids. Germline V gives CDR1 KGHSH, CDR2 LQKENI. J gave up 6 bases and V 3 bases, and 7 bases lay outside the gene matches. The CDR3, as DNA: TGTGCCAGCTCACCCCAGGTTAGCGGGACCAATGAGCAGTTCTTC. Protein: CASSPQVSGTNEQFF.

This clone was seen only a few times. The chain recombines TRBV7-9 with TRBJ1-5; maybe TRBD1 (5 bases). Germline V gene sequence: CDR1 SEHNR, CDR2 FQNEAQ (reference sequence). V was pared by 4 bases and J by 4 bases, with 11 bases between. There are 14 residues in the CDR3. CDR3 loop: CASSSRATNQPQHF. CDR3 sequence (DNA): TGTGCCAGCAGCTCCAGGGCTACGAATCAGCCCCAGCATTTT.

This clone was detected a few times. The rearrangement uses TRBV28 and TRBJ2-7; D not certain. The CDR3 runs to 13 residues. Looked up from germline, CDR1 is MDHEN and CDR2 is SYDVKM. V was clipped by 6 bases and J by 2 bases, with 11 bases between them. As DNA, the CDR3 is TGTGCCAGCAGCCCTCGAAGCCCCTACGAGCAGTACTTC. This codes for CASSPRSPYEQYF.

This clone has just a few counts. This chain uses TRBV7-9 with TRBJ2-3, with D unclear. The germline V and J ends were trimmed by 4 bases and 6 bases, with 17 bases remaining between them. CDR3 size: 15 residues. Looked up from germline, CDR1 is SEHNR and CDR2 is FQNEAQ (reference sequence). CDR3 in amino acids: CASSYTRGVVDTQYF. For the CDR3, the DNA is TGTGCCAGCAGCTACACGCGTGGAGTCGTGGATACGCAGTATTTT.

CDR3: CASSAAPGANTGELFF. The CDR3 nucleotides are TGTGCCAGCAGCGCTGCTCCGGGCGCGAACACCGGGGAGCTGTTTTTT. The chain uses TRBV7-9 and TRBJ2-2; D gene unclear. The CDR3 is 16 amino acids. Per germline, CDR1 SEHNR and CDR2 FQNEAQ (reference sequence). V was clipped by 5 bases and J by 0 bases, with 13 bases between them.

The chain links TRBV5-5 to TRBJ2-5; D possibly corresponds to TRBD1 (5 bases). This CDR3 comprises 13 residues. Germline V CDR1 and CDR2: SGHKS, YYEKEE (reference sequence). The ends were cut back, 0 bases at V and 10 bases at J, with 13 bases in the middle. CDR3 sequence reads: CASSLDPDRVQYF. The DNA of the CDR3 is TGTGCCAGCAGCTTGGACCCCGACAGAGTCCAGTACTTC.

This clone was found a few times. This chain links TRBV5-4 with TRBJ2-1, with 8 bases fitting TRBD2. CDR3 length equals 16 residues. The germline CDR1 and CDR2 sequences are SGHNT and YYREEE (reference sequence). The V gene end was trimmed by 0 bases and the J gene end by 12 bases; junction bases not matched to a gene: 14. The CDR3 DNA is TGTGCCAGCAGCTTGGGAACTGGGGGAACTAGCGGTGGGCAGTTCTTC. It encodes CASSLGTGGTSGGQFF.

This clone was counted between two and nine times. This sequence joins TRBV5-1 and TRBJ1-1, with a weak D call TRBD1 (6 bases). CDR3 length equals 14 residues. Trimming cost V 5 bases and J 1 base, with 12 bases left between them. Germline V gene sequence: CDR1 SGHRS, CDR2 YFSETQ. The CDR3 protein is CASRRQDTNTEAFF. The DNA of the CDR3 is TGCGCCAGCAGGCGACAGGACACGAACACTGAAGCTTTCTTT.

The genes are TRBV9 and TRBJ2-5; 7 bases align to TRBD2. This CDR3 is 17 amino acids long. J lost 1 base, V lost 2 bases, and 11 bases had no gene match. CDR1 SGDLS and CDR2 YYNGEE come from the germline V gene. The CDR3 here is CASSVGASGSLQETQYF. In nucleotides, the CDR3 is TGTGCCAGCAGCGTTGGGGCTAGCGGAAGCCTCCAAGAGACCCAGTACTTC.

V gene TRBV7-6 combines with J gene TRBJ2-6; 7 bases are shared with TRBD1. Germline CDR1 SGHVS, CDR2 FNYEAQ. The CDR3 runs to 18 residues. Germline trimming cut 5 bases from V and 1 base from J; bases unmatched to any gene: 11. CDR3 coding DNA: TGTGCCAGCAGCAAGAGACAGGGCGAGGTTTCTGGGGCCAACGTCCTGACTTTC. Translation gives CASSKRQGEVSGANVLTF.

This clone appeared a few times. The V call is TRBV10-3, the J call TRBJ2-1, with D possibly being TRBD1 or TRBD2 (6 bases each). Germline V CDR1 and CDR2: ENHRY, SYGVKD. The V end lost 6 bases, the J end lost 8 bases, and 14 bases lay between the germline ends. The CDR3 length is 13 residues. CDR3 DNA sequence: TGTGCCATCAGGCCCGGGGGCTCCGATGAGCAGTTCTTC. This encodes CAIRPGGSDEQFF.

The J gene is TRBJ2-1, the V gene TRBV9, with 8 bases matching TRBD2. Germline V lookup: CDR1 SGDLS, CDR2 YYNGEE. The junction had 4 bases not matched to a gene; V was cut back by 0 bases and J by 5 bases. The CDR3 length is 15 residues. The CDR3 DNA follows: TGTGCCAGCAGCGTAGGAAGCGGGAGTAACAATGAGCAGTTCTTC. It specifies CASSVGSGSNNEQFF.

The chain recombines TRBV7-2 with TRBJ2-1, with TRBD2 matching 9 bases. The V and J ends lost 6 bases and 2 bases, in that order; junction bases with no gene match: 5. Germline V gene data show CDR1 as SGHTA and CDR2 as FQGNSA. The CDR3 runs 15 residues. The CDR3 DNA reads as TGTGCCAGCAGAACAGCGGGAGGCACCTACAATGAGCAGTTCTTC. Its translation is CASRTAGGTYNEQFF. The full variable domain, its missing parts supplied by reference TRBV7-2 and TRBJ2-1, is GAGVSQSPSNKVTEKGKDVELRCDPISGHTALYWYRQSLGQGLEFLIYFQGNSAPDKSGLPSDRFSAERTGGSVSTLTIQRTQQEDSAVYLCASRTAGGTYNEQFFGPGTRLTVL.

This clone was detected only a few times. DNA of the CDR3: TGTGCCATCAGGGCAACAGGGGCGAGCACTGAAGCTTTCTTT. It is translated as CAIRATGASTEAFF. J is TRBJ1-1 and V is TRBV10-3, with TRBD1 matching over 7 bases. The CDR3 runs 14 residues. Germline CDR1 reads ENHRY; CDR2 reads SYGVKD. V was pared by 6 bases and J by 4 bases, with 8 bases of the junction left unmatched.